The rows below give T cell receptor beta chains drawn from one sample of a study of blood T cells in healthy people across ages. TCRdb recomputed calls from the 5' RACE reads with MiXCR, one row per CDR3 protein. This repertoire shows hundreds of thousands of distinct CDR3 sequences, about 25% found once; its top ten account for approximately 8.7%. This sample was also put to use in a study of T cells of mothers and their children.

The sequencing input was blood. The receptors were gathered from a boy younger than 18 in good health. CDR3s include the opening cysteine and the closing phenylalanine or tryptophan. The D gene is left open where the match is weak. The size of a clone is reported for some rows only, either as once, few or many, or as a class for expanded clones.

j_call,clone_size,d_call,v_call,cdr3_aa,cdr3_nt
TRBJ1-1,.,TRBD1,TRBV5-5,CASSWTGSEAFF,TGTGCCAGTAGCTGGACAGGGTCCGAAGCTTTCTTT
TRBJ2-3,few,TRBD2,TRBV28,CASSLLAGVDTQYF,TGTGCCAGCAGTTTACTGGCGGGGGTTGATACGCAGTATTTT
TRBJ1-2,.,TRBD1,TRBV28,CASSFGTGGGGYTF,TGTGCCAGCAGTTTCGGGACAGGGGGCGGTGGCTACACCTTC
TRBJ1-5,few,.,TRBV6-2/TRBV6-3,CASSYSESNQPQHF,TGTGCCAGCAGTTACTCTGAGTCCAATCAGCCCCAGCATTTT
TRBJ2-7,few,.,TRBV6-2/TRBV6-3,CASKSFGQQSSYEQYF,TGTGCCAGCAAATCCTTCGGACAGCAAAGCTCCTACGAGCAGTACTTC
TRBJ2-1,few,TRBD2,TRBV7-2,CASCQREVLGEQFF,TGTGCCAGCTGTCAGCGGGAGGTTTTAGGGGAGCAGTTCTTC
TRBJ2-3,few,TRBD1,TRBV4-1,CASSQDNRRDSRISYTQYF,TGCGCCAGCAGCCAAGATAACCGTAGGGACAGCCGGATCTCGTATACGCAGTATTTT
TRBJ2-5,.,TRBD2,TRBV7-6,CASSLAGGAGVSTQYF,TGTGCCAGCAGCTTAGCCGGGGGGGCCGGGGTATCGACCCAATACTTC
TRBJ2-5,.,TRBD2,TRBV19,CASSIALAQAETQYF,TGTGCCAGTAGTATAGCACTAGCGCAGGCGGAGACCCAGTACTTC
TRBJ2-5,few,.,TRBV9,CASSVDSETQYF,TGTGCCAGCAGCGTAGACTCCGAGACCCAGTACTTC
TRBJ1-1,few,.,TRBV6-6,CASRPGGTEAFF,TGCGCCAGCAGACCGGGAGGGACTGAAGCTTTCTTT
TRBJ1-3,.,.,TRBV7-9,CASSSQTGGNTIYF,TGTGCCAGCAGCTCACAGACAGGCGGAAACACCATATATTTT
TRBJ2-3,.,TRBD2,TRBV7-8,CASSLAGLISTDTQYF,TGTGCCAGCTCACTAGCGGGGCTAATTAGCACAGATACGCAGTATTTT
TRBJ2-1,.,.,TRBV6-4,CASSDQGQLNEQLF,TGTGCCAGCAGTGACCAAGGACAATTAAATGAGCAGCTCTTC
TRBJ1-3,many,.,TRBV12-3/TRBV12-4,CASRPDELGVYF,TGTGCCAGCAGACCAGACGAGCTGGGGGTATATTTT
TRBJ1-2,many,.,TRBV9,CASSVEVAAGSNYGYTF,TGTGCCAGCAGCGTAGAGGTTGCGGCAGGGAGTAACTATGGCTACACCTTC
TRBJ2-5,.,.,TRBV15,CATSREAVETQYF,TGTGCCACCAGCAGAGAGGCAGTTGAGACCCAGTACTTC